The 32 T cell receptor beta chains below were found in one sample sequenced in a study of tissue T cells after allogeneic stem cell transplantation. Time point defined: mouse harvest day 7 after allogeneic transplant. Each mouse received 10^7 T-cell-depleted marrow cells plus 10^6 splenic CD5+ T cells by tail vein. TCRdb keeps only in-frame clones here, not all; method: immunoSEQ multiplex PCR. The sample carries 8,000 to 8,500 clones, roughly 45% recorded once. Source material: skin. The source of these receptors is a female BALB/c mouse given C57BL/6 T cells with graft-versus-host disease after an allogeneic hematopoietic cell transplant.

A few counts support this clone. Gene names and germline refer to mouse. The CDR3 extends 1 residue past the end of the read, so its final part is completed from the germline J gene. The chain employs TRBV26 and TRBJ1-2; D unresolved. V was trimmed by 3 bases and J by 1 base, leaving 3 bases between them. The CDR3 length is 12 residues. The germline CDR1 and CDR2 sequences are KGHPV and FQNQEV (reference sequence). CDR3 DNA (partial): TGTGCCAGCAGTCTCCAAAACTCCGACTACACC. Protein product: CASSLQNSDYT. The complete CDR3 protein is CASSLQNSDYTF.

Details on this clone: Germline and genes here are mouse. The sequenced fragment ends 1 residue before the CDR3 boundary, so the rest is inferred from the germline J gene. This chain links TRBV23 with TRBJ1-1. CDR3 length equals 12 residues. Per the germline V gene, CDR1 is KGHTA and CDR2 is FQNQQP. The part of the CDR3 DNA that was read is TGCTCCAGCAGTCCGGGTTTCACAGAAGTCTTC. Translating gives CSSSPGFTEVF. The whole CDR3 protein is CSSSPGFTEVFF.

This clone appeared once. Gene names and germline refer to mouse. The missing CDR3 end, 1 residue past where the read stops, is filled in from the germline J gene. The V gene is TRBV26, the J gene TRBJ2-5, with 7 bases aligning to TRBD1. Germline V gives CDR1 KGHPV, CDR2 FQNQEV (reference sequence). The CDR3 consists of 13 residues. Unmatched junction bases numbered 8, after V lost 8 bases and J lost 6 bases. The CDR3 bases that were read are TGTGCCAGCGCCCGACAGGGTGAGGACACCCAGTAC. Translation: CASARQGEDTQY. The CDR3 as a whole reads CASARQGEDTQYF.

Of note for this clone: The listed genes are named as in mouse. Sequencing ends 1 residue short of the CDR3 end; the germline J gene provides the rest. The rearrangement uses TRBV16 and TRBJ1-1; 7 nucleotides agree with TRBD1. Germline assignment: CDR1 SGHSA and CDR2 FRNQAP. This CDR3 region has 17 residues. Trimming cost V 0 bases and J 1 base; bases outside gene matches: 8. CDR3 DNA, as far as it was read: TGTGCAAGCAGCTTAGATCGGAGGGGGCGCGGGAACACAGAAGTCTTC. Amino acid sequence: CASSLDRRGRGNTEVF. In full, the CDR3 is CASSLDRRGRGNTEVFF.

Sample share makes this clone medium-sized. All gene names here are mouse names. The CDR3 end is not reached by the read, which stops 1 residue before it; the germline J gene fills it in. J is TRBJ1-1 and V is TRBV5; possible D gene TRBD1, 6 bases. The CDR3 runs to 14 residues. V was trimmed by 4 bases and J by 0 bases, leaving 9 bases between them. In germline, CDR1 is LGHNA, CDR2 YNLKQL (reference sequence). The CDR3 bases that were read are TGTGCCAGCAGCCCGGGACATGCAAACACAGAAGTCTTC. Encoded protein: CASSPGHANTEVF. The full CDR3 protein reads CASSPGHANTEVFF.

Comment on this clone: Each gene name is a mouse one. Read coverage stops 1 residue before the CDR3 terminus; the germline J gene supplies the remainder. The chain links TRBV19 to TRBJ2-4; D gene uncertain. This CDR3 spans 13 amino acids. Trimming took 1 base from V and 3 from J, leaving 6 bases between them. Germline V gene data show CDR1 as FNHDT and CDR2 as SITEND (reference sequence). CDR3 region: CASSIRVQNTLYF. Incomplete CDR3 DNA: TGTGCCAGCAGTATAAGGGTCCAAAACACCTTGTAC.

This clone was detected a few times. Mouse names are used for the genes. The read ends 1 residue shy of where the CDR3 ends; the end is completed using the germline J gene. The chain links TRBV31 to TRBJ2-5; D gene uncertain. The V end was cut by 4 bases, the J end by 0 bases, with 5 bases between. Germline CDR1 GKSSPN, CDR2 SITVG. The CDR3 sequence is 12 residues long. The CDR3 is CAWMVNQDTQYF. The CDR3 bases that were read are TGTGCCTGGATGGTTAACCAAGACACCCAGTAC.

As for this clone: Gene and germline names: mouse. The CDR3 end falls 1 residue outside the read, so it is completed with the germline J gene. V usage is TRBV13-2 and J usage is TRBJ2-7; TRBD2 agrees at 12 bases. CDR3 length: 14 amino acids. The ends lost 2 bases at V and 4 bases at J; junction bases unmatched: 1. Germline CDR1 and CDR2: NNHNN and SYGAGS (reference sequence). CDR3 bases read: TGTGCCAGCGGTGAGGACTGGGGGGGTTATGAACAGTAC. Its protein is CASGEDWGGYEQY. The whole CDR3 is CASGEDWGGYEQYF.

This clone has only a few counts. Mouse germline and gene names are used. The CDR3 goes on 1 residue after the read ends, and that part is filled in from the germline J gene. The V gene is TRBV26, the J gene TRBJ2-1; TRBD2 agrees at 9 bases. In germline, CDR1 is KGHPV, CDR2 FQNQEV (reference sequence). The CDR3 is 15 amino acids. V was clipped by 6 bases and J by 0 bases; unmatched bases: 3. This CDR3 reads CASRDWGYNYAEQFF. The sequenced part of the CDR3 DNA is TGTGCCAGCAGGGACTGGGGTTATAACTATGCTGAGCAGTTC.

There are a few counts of this clone. Genes and germline are mouse. The sequenced fragment ends 1 residue before the CDR3 boundary, so the rest is inferred from the germline J gene. V gene TRBV15 combines with J gene TRBJ2-1; perhaps D is TRBD1 or TRBD2 (6 bases each). V lost 1 base and J 5 bases, leaving 9 bases between the germline ends. The CDR3 contains 14 residues. Germline V CDR1 and CDR2: SGHND, FRSKSL. The chain's CDR3 is CASSLGRGDAEQFF. CDR3 DNA, as far as it was read: TGTGCCAGCAGTTTAGGGAGGGGGGATGCTGAGCAGTTC.

On this clone: Each gene name is a mouse one. CDR3 DNA (partial): TGTGCCAGCAGCCAGGACAGTCAAAACACCTTGTAC. Its protein is CASSQDSQNTLY. The entire CDR3 protein is CASSQDSQNTLYF. The rearrangement links TRBV2 to TRBJ2-4; D ambiguous. The read gets to within 1 residue of the CDR3 end, and the germline J gene fills in the rest. CDR3 length equals 13 residues. Germline-derived CDR1 and CDR2 are LGHNA and YSYQKL. The V end lost 3 bases, the J end lost 0 bases, and 4 bases lay between the germline ends.

For this clone: Gene and germline names: mouse. The CDR3 is cut off 1 residue early in the read; its end comes from the germline J gene. The rearrangement joins TRBV26 to TRBJ1-2; 7 nucleotides agree with TRBD1. V was pared by 4 bases and J by 5 bases, with 4 bases of the junction left unmatched. In germline, CDR1 is KGHPV, CDR2 FQNQEV (reference sequence). The CDR3 contains 13 residues. CDR3 DNA (partial): TGTGCCAGCAGTCCGACAGGGTGGTCCGACTACACC. Its translation: CASSPTGWSDYT. Given in full, the CDR3 is CASSPTGWSDYTF.

Turning to this clone: Mouse names are used for the genes. The CDR3 is cut off 1 residue early in the read; its end comes from the germline J gene. The genes are TRBV15 and TRBJ1-2; 8 bases are a match to TRBD1. Trimming at V came to 6 bases and at J to 1 base, leaving 4 bases not matched to a gene. The CDR3 runs to 14 residues. Germline values: CDR1 SGHND, CDR2 FRSKSL. Here the CDR3 reads CASSLDRGNSDYTF. The part of the CDR3 DNA that was read is TGTGCCAGCAGCCTCGACAGGGGAAACTCCGACTACACC.

A word on this clone: Each gene name is a mouse one. The DNA ends 1 residue before the CDR3 does, and the rest of the CDR3 is filled in from the germline J gene. The chain recombines TRBV5 with TRBJ2-7; 13 bases align to TRBD2. Germline V lookup: CDR1 LGHNA, CDR2 YNLKQL (reference sequence). Unmatched junction bases numbered 3, after V lost 1 base and J lost 3 bases. The CDR3 sequence is 16 residues long. The covered CDR3 bases are TGTGCCAGCAGCCAAGTGGGACTGGGGGGGGTCTATGAACAGTAC. Amino acid sequence: CASSQVGLGGVYEQY. The entire CDR3 reads CASSQVGLGGVYEQYF.

Details on this clone: The genes are named according to mouse. The read gets to within 1 residue of the CDR3 end, and the germline J gene fills in the rest. The chain employs TRBV26 and TRBJ2-7; D is unresolved. The V gene's germline CDR1 is KGHPV and CDR2 FQNQEV (reference sequence). Trimming left V 3 bases short and J 7 bases short, with 7 bases between. The CDR3 length is 11 residues. The CDR3 loop reads CASSLIGEQYF. CDR3 DNA (partial): TGTGCCAGCAGTCTCATTGGGGAACAGTAC.

Turning to this clone: The genes are named according to mouse. The read ends 1 residue before the CDR3 terminus; that terminus is restored from the germline J gene. The rearrangement uses TRBV26 and TRBJ1-3; no definite D call. Germline CDR1 KGHPV, CDR2 FQNQEV (reference sequence). V gave up 3 bases and J gave up 0 bases, with 6 bases separating them. The CDR3 runs 14 residues. CDR3 DNA (partial): TGTGCCAGCAGTCTCGGCATTTCTGGAAATACGCTCTAT. Translating it yields CASSLGISGNTLY. The full CDR3 protein reads CASSLGISGNTLYF.

This clone appeared a few times. Genes and germline are mouse. The read ends 1 residue early relative to the CDR3; the germline J gene fills the gap. The gene calls are TRBV26 and TRBJ2-5; maybe TRBD1 (6 bases). Per the germline V gene, CDR1 is KGHPV and CDR2 is FQNQEV (reference sequence). Trimming cost V 0 bases and J 4 bases, with 8 bases left between them. The length of the CDR3 is 14 residues. This chain's CDR3 is CASSLSPGEDTQYF. The sequenced part of the CDR3 DNA is TGTGCCAGCAGTCTGTCCCCAGGGGAAGACACCCAGTAC.

With regard to this clone: The gene names here belong to mouse. The DNA ends 1 residue before the CDR3 does, and the rest of the CDR3 is filled in from the germline J gene. The V call is TRBV13-1, the J call TRBJ2-2; 11 bases line up with TRBD1. Per the germline V gene, CDR1 is NSHNY and CDR2 is SYGAGN. The CDR3 has 12 amino acids. Trimming at V came to 10 bases and at J to 4 bases, leaving 0 bases not matched to a gene. The CDR3 loop reads CAGTGGTGQLYF. CDR3 bases read: TGTGCCGGGACAGGGGGCACCGGGCAGCTCTAC.

Details on this clone: Mouse names are used for the genes. Sequencing ends 1 residue short of the CDR3 end; the germline J gene provides the rest. V usage is TRBV16 and J usage is TRBJ2-1; 11 bases align to TRBD2. Per germline, CDR1 SGHSA and CDR2 FRNQAP. The length of the CDR3 is 18 residues. Trimming removed 0 bases from V and 0 bases from J; junction bases left unmatched: 4. CDR3: CASSLDGDWGSNYAEQFF. The CDR3 DNA, read in part, is TGTGCAAGCAGCTTAGATGGGGACTGGGGGTCTAACTATGCTGAGCAGTTC.

For this clone: Gene and germline names: mouse. The read finishes 1 residue shy of the CDR3 end, and the germline J gene is used to complete it. The genes are TRBV26 and TRBJ1-3, with TRBD1 as a possible D gene (6 bases). The CDR3 length is 14 residues. The germline V gene encodes CDR1 KGHPV and CDR2 FQNQEV (reference sequence). Trimming stripped 4 bases from V and 2 bases from J, with 9 bases between. The CDR3 loop is CASSRGGAGNTLYF. CDR3 DNA, as far as it was read: TGTGCCAGCAGTCGCGGGGGCGCTGGAAATACGCTCTAT.

This clone was counted only a few times. Germline and genes here are mouse. Read coverage stops 1 residue before the CDR3 terminus; the germline J gene supplies the remainder. This chain uses TRBV3 with TRBJ2-7; 7 positions match TRBD1. Unmatched junction bases numbered 2, after V lost 5 bases and J lost 1 base. The germline gives CDR1 SNHLY, CDR2 FYNGKV (reference sequence). This CDR3 region has 13 residues. CDR3 DNA (partial): TGTGCCAGCAGCGTGGGACAGTCCTATGAACAGTAC. Translated: CASSVGQSYEQY. The whole CDR3 sequence reads CASSVGQSYEQYF.

This clone was counted a few times. Gene names are mouse gene names. The read ends 1 residue shy of where the CDR3 ends; the end is completed using the germline J gene. This chain connects TRBV16 to TRBJ2-7, with no clear D. Between the trimmed V and J ends, which lost 0 bases and 6 bases, there was a span of 3 bases. The CDR3 totals 11 residues. CDR1 and CDR2 (germline): SGHSA, FRNQAP. The CDR3 DNA, read in part, is TGTGCAAGCAGCTTAGAGGGTGAACAGTAC. This sequence encodes CASSLEGEQY. The entire CDR3 protein is CASSLEGEQYF.

Concerning this clone itself: Germline and genes here are mouse. The DNA ends 1 residue before the CDR3 does, and the rest of the CDR3 is filled in from the germline J gene. The chain combines TRBV26 with TRBJ1-4; D possibly corresponds to TRBD1 (6 bases). Deletions cut 6 bases from V and 4 bases from J, with 12 bases between. Germline CDR1 KGHPV, CDR2 FQNQEV (reference sequence). The CDR3 is 14 amino acids. The CDR3: CASSLRGVNERLFF. The DNA read from the CDR3 is TGTGCCAGCAGCCTCAGGGGCGTCAACGAAAGATTATTT.

For this clone: Mouse names are used for the genes. The CDR3 goes on 1 residue after the read ends, and that part is filled in from the germline J gene. The J gene is TRBJ2-7, the V gene TRBV14, with TRBD1 matching 7 bases. Germline assignment: CDR1 SGHDT and CDR2 FRDEAV. The CDR3 contains 12 residues. After removal of 7 bases from V and 0 bases from J, the junction contained 1 base not matched to a gene. CDR3 region: CASRDSSYEQYF. Incomplete CDR3 DNA: TGTGCCAGCCGGGACAGCTCCTATGAACAGTAC.

This clone was observed a few times. Gene names are mouse gene names. Read data end 1 residue before the CDR3 end; the end is taken from the germline J gene. J is TRBJ1-1 and V is TRBV13-2, with D possibly matching TRBD1 (6 bases). CDR1 is NNHNN and CDR2 is SYGAGS in the germline V gene (reference sequence). Trimming stripped 5 bases from V and 5 bases from J, with 10 bases between. This CDR3 has 12 residues. The covered CDR3 bases are TGTGCCAGCGGAACAGGGTTGACAGAAGTCTTC. Translation: CASGTGLTEVF. The full CDR3 is CASGTGLTEVFF.

Comment on this clone: The gene symbols are mouse symbols. The read comes to an end 1 residue before the CDR3 does, leaving the germline J gene to fill in the end. The chain recombines TRBV29 with TRBJ1-5; D is unclear. CDR1 MSHET and CDR2 SYDVDS come from the germline V gene. Between the trimmed V and J ends, which lost 4 bases and 2 bases, there was a span of 3 bases. The CDR3 totals 12 residues. CDR3 loop: CASSWDNQAPLF. Partial CDR3 DNA: TGTGCTAGCAGTTGGGACAACCAGGCTCCGCTT.

In regard to this clone: Each gene name is a mouse one. The sequence runs out 1 residue before the end of the CDR3; the remainder is reconstructed from the germline J gene. The chain is built from TRBV31 and TRBJ2-3; TRBD2 agrees at 11 bases. The CDR3 loop spans 14 amino acids. After removal of 0 bases from V and 5 bases from J, the junction contained 1 base not matched to a gene. CDR1 and CDR2 from the germline V gene are GKSSPN and SITVG. Partial CDR3 DNA: TGTGCCTGGAGTCTGGGGACTGGGGGAGAAACGCTGTAT. Residues: CAWSLGTGGETLY. The whole CDR3 is CAWSLGTGGETLYF.

The sample holds a few counts of this clone. Gene names are mouse gene names. The read gets to within 1 residue of the CDR3 end, and the germline J gene fills in the rest. This chain joins TRBV26 and TRBJ2-3; the D is unclear. Looked up from germline, CDR1 is KGHPV and CDR2 is FQNQEV (reference sequence). This CDR3 comprises 11 residues. V was cut by 6 bases and J by 6 bases, with 7 bases left in between. CDR3 amino acids: CASSSSETLYF. Partial CDR3 DNA: TGTGCCAGCAGCAGCAGTGAAACGCTGTAT.

A remark on this clone: Gene names and germline match the mouse. The read halts 1 residue ahead of the CDR3 end, with the missing end drawn from the germline J gene. The chain uses TRBV26 and TRBJ2-4; maybe TRBD1 (5 bases). The CDR3 has 15 amino acids. Germline V CDR1 and CDR2: KGHPV, FQNQEV (reference sequence). Trimming stripped 0 bases from V and 0 bases from J, with 7 bases between. CDR3 DNA (partial): TGTGCCAGCAGTCTGTCGACAGCTAGTCAAAACACCTTGTAC. Its translation is CASSLSTASQNTLY. The whole CDR3 protein reads CASSLSTASQNTLYF.

Regarding this clone: The gene names given are mouse names. The sequence runs out 1 residue before the end of the CDR3; the remainder is reconstructed from the germline J gene. The chain recombines TRBV20 with TRBJ2-5, with D tentatively TRBD1 (5 bases). The length of the CDR3 is 12 residues. The germline gives CDR1 GFQATS, CDR2 STVNSAI. Trimming pared 2 bases from V and 4 bases from J, leaving 7 bases between. The covered CDR3 bases are TGTGGTGCTAGGCCAGGGAAAGACACCCAGTAC. This sequence encodes CGARPGKDTQY. The whole CDR3 protein reads CGARPGKDTQYF. Supplemented by reference TRBV20 and TRBJ2-5, the full variable domain reads GALVYQYPRRTICKSGTSMRMECQAVGFQATSVAWYRQSPQKTFELIALSTVNSAIKYEQNFTQEKFPISHPNLSFSSMTVLNAYLEDRGLYLCGARPGKDTQYFGPGTRLLVL.

About this clone: Gene names refer to mouse genes. The CDR3 goes on 1 residue after the read ends, and that part is filled in from the germline J gene. The chain has TRBV3 and TRBJ2-7; D is undetermined. The germline gives CDR1 SNHLY, CDR2 FYNGKV (reference sequence). V lost 2 bases and J 7 bases, leaving 6 bases between the germline ends. This CDR3 region has 11 residues. This chain's CDR3 is CASSLRSEQYF. The part of the CDR3 DNA that was read is TGTGCCAGCAGCTTACGTAGCGAACAGTAC.

As for this clone: Germline and genes: mouse. The missing CDR3 end, 1 residue past where the read stops, is filled in from the germline J gene. V gene TRBV1 combines with J gene TRBJ2-4; no clear D gene. This CDR3 spans 12 amino acids. The ends were cut back, 4 bases at V and 4 bases at J, with 6 bases in the middle. Per germline, CDR1 NSQYPW and CDR2 LRSPGD (reference sequence). The sequenced part of the CDR3 DNA is TGCACCTGCAGTGATCGAGAAAACACCTTGTAC. Encoded protein: CTCSDRENTLY. The complete CDR3 reads CTCSDRENTLYF.